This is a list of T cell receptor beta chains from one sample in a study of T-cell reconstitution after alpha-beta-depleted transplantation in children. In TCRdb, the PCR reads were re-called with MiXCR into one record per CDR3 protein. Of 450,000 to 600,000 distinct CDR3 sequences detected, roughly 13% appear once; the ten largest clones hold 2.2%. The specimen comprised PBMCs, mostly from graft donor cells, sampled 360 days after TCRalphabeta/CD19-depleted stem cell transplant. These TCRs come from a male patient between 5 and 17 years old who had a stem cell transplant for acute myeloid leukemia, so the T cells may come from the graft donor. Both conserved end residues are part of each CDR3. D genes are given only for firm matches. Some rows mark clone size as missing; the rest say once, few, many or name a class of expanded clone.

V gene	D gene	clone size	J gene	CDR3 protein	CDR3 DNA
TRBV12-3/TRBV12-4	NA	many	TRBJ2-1	CASSYLRNYNEQFF	TGTGCCAGCAGCTATCTTCGAAACTACAATGAGCAGTTCTTC
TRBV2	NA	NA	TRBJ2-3	CASSETRSIAADTQYF	TGTGCCAGCAGTGAAACCCGGTCAATTGCCGCAGATACGCAGTATTTT
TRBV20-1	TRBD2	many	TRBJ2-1	CSVPHGSGRIFEQFF	TGCAGTGTCCCTCACGGTAGCGGGAGAATTTTTGAGCAGTTCTTC
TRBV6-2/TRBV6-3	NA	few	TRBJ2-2	CASTSTGSRAGELFF	TGTGCCAGCACCTCAACGGGGAGTCGCGCCGGGGAGCTGTTTTTT
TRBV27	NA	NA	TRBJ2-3	CASSLSTGGTDTQYF	TGTGCCAGCAGTTTATCGACTGGCGGCACAGATACGCAGTATTTT
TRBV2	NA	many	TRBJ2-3	CASKREFTDTQYF	TGTGCCAGTAAGAGAGAGTTCACAGATACGCAGTATTTT
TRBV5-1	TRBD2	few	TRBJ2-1	CASSSGLAGARETNEQFF	TGCGCCAGCAGCTCGGGACTAGCGGGAGCTCGGGAAACCAATGAGCAGTTCTTC
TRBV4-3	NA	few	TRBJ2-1	CASSRMGDSQAYNEQFF	TGCGCCAGCAGCCGCATGGGGGACTCCCAAGCCTACAATGAGCAGTTCTTC
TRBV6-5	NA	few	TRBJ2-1	CASSLQESSYNEQFF	TGTGCCAGCAGTTTACAGGAGAGCTCCTACAATGAGCAGTTCTTC
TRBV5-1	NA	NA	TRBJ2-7	CASSLGRGVGEQYF	TGCGCCAGCAGCTTGGGGCGAGGAGTAGGCGAGCAGTACTTC
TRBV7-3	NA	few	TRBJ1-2	CASSLIRRADYGYTF	TGTGCCAGCAGCTTAATTAGGAGGGCGGACTATGGCTACACCTTC
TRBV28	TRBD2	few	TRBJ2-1	CASSNGASGITSYNEQFF	TGTGCCAGCAGCAACGGGGCTAGCGGGATAACCTCCTACAATGAGCAGTTCTTC
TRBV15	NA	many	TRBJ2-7	CATSRDQGGEQYF	TGTGCCACCAGCAGAGATCAGGGTGGCGAGCAGTACTTC
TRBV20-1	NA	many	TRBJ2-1	CSARDRRGQFF	TGCAGTGCTAGGGACCGTCGGGGGCAGTTCTTC
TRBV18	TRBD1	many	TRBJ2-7	CASSPGTGGTYEQYF	TGTGCTAGCAGCCCCGGGACAGGGGGAACCTACGAGCAGTACTTC
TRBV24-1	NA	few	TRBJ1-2	CATSDFPGMGGYTF	TGTGCCACCAGTGATTTCCCTGGGATGGGGGGCTACACCTTC
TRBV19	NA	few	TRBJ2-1	CASKSTSSYNEQFF	TGTGCCAGTAAGTCGACGAGCTCCTACAATGAGCAGTTCTTC
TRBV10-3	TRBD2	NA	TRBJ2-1	CAISDSSGSYNEQFF	TGTGCCATCAGTGACTCTAGCGGGAGTTACAATGAGCAGTTCTTC
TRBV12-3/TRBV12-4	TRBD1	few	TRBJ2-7	CASSWGQGIHEQYF	TGTGCCAGCAGTTGGGGACAGGGAATCCACGAGCAGTACTTC
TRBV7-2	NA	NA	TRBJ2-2	CASSLGSILNTGELFF	TGTGCCAGCAGCTTAGGGTCAATTCTTAACACCGGGGAGCTGTTTTTT
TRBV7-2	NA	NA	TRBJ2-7	CASSVGGKNEQYF	TGTGCCAGCAGCGTAGGAGGGAAGAACGAGCAGTACTTC
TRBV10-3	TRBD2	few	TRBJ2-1	CAIPTSGGSLSSYNEQFF	TGTGCCATCCCGACTAGCGGGGGTTCTTTAAGCTCCTACAATGAGCAGTTCTTC
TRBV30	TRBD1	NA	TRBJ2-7	CAWSPPGQGGYEQYF	TGTGCCTGGAGTCCCCCGGGACAGGGGGGATACGAGCAGTACTTC
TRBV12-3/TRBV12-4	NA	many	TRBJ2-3	CASSPRGPDTQYF	TGTGCCAGCAGTCCCCGGGGTCCGGATACGCAGTATTTT
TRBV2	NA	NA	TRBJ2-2	CASSEYGTNTGELFF	TGTGCCAGCAGTGAATACGGTACGAACACCGGGGAGCTGTTTTTT
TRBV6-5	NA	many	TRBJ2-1	CASSYRGSYNEQFF	TGTGCCAGCAGTTACAGGGGATCCTACAATGAGCAGTTCTTC
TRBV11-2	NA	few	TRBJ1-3	CASSFSGGGNTIYF	TGTGCCAGCAGCTTCTCGGGAGGCGGAAACACCATATATTTT
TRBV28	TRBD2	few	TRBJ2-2	CASRLPGLAGTGELFF	TGTGCCAGCAGGCTACCGGGACTAGCGGGAACCGGGGAGCTGTTTTTT
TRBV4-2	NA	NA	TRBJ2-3	CASSQDSGGDTQYF	TGTGCCAGCAGCCAAGATTCCGGAGGAGATACGCAGTATTTT
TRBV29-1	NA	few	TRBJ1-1	CSVGQHGAFF	TGCAGCGTTGGACAGCACGGAGCTTTCTTT
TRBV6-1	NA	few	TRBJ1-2	CASTPWAGEGYTF	TGTGCCAGCACCCCATGGGCAGGGGAAGGCTACACCTTC
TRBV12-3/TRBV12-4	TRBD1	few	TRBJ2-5	CASSRDREGETQYF	TGTGCCAGCAGTCGGGACAGGGAGGGGGAGACCCAGTACTTC
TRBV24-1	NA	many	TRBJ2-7	CATSDWGVEQYF	TGTGCCACCAGTGACTGGGGGGTCGAGCAGTACTTC
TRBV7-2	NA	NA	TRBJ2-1	CASSPQSTYNEQFF	TGTGCCAGCAGCCCCCAGTCTACCTACAATGAGCAGTTCTTC
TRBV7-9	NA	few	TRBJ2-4	CASSFHLLENIQYF	TGTGCCAGCAGCTTCCATCTACTAGAAAACATTCAGTACTTC
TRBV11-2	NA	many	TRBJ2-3	CASSFPRRRSTDTQYF	TGTGCCAGCAGCTTCCCACGGAGGCGGAGCACAGATACGCAGTATTTT
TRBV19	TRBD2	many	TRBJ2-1	CASSIASSGGPYNEQFF	TGTGCCAGTAGTATAGCCTCGAGCGGGGGACCTTACAATGAGCAGTTCTTC
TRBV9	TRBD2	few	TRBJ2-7	CASSNPLGLAGKGSSFYEQYF	TGTGCCAGCAGTAATCCCCTGGGACTAGCGGGAAAGGGATCATCTTTCTACGAGCAGTACTTC
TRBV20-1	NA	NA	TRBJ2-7	CRPGGWPYEQYF	TGCAGACCAGGCGGGTGGCCCTACGAGCAGTACTTC
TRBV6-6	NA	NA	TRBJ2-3	CASSWPTQYF	TGTGCCAGCAGTTGGCCTACGCAGTATTTT